In its sample, the clone carrying this T cell receptor (beta chain) is large. Germline V gene sequence: CDR1 DFQATT, CDR2 SNEGSKA (reference sequence). The ends lost 4 bases at V and 4 bases at J; junction bases unmatched: 11. This CDR3 contains 16 residues. It was RNA transcripts that yielded the amplified TCR beta CDR3 regions. Initially, a first-round RT-PCR of the TCR CDR3 employed the HTBI primer set. TCRdb used MiXCR to reprocess the multiplex PCR reads, holding one entry per CDR3 protein. The sample consists of under 400,000 distinct CDR3 sequences, 15% to 18% of them appearing once. This record belongs to a study of T cells in Graves' hyperthyroidism and ophthalmopathy. Study-level information: Peripheral blood was drawn at first diagnosis, prior to all treatment.

Input material: blood. The chain has TRBV20-1 and TRBJ2-2, with TRBD2 identical over 8 bases. The receptor was derived from a woman in her late teens or twenties with Graves' hyperthyroidism that later progressed to Graves' ophthalmopathy. CDR3 coding DNA: TGCAGTGCTAAAGGGCGAGCGGGAGATGGCACCGGGGAGCTGTTTTTT. Its translation is CSAKGRAGDGTGELFF.